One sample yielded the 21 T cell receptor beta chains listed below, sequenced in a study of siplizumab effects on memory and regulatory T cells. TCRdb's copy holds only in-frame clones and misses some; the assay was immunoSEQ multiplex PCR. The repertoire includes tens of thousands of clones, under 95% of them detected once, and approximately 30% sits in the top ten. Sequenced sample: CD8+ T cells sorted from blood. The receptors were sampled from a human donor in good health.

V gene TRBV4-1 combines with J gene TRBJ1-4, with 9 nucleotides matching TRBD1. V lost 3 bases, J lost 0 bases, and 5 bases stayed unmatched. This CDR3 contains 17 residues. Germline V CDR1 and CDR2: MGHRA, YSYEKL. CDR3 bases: TGCGCCAGCAGCCAGGGTACAGGGGGCACAACTAATGAAAAACTGTTTTTT. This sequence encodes CASSQGTGGTTNEKLFF.

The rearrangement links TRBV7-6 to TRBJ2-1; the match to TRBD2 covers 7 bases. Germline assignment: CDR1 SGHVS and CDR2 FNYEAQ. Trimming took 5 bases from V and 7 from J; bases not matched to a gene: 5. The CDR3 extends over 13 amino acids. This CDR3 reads CASSAELANEQFF. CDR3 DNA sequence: TGTGCCAGCAGCGCTGAACTAGCGAATGAGCAGTTCTTC.

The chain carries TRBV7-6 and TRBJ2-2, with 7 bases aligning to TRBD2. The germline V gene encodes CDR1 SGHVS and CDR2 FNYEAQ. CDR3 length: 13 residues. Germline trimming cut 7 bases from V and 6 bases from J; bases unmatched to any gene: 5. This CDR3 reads CASISAGAGELFF. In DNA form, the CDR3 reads TGTGCCAGCATTTCCGCGGGGGCCGGGGAGCTGTTTTTT.

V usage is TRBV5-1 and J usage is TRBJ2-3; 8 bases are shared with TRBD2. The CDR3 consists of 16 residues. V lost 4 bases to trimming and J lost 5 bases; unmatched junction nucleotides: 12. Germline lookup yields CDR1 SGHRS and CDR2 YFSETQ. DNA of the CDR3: TGCGCCAGCAGCCAAGAAGCGGGGGTTCTTAGAGATACGCAGTATTTT. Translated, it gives CASSQEAGVLRDTQYF.

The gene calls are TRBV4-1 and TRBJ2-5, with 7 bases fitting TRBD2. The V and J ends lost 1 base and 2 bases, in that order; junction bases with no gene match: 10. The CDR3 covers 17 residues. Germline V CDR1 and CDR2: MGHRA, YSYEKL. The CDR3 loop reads CASSQVTSEVPQETQYF. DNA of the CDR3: TGCGCCAGCAGCCAAGTAACTAGCGAGGTCCCACAAGAGACCCAGTACTTC.

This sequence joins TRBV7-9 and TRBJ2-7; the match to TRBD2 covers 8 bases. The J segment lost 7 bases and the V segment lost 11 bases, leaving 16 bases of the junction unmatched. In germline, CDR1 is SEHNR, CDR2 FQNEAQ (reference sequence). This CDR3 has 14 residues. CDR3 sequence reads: CAYSGGAGDREQYF. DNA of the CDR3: TGTGCCTATTCTGGGGGAGCGGGAGATAGAGAGCAGTACTTC.

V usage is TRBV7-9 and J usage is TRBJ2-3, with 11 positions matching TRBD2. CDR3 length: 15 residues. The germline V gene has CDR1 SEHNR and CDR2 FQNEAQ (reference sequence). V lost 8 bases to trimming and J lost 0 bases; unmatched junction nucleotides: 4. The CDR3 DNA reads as TGTGCCAGCCGACTAGCGGGAACTAGCACAGATACGCAGTATTTT. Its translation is CASRLAGTSTDTQYF. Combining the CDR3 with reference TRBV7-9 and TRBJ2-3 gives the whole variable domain DTGVSQNPRHKITKRGQNVTFRCDPISEHNRLYWYRQTLGQGPEFLTYFQNEAQLEKSRLLSDRFSAERPKGSFSTLEIQRTEQGDSAMYLCASRLAGTSTDTQYFGPGTRLTVL.

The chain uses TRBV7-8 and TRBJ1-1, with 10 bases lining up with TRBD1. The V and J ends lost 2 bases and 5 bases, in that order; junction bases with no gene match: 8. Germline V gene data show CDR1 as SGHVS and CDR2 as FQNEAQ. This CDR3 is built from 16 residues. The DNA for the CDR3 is TGTGCCAGCAGCTTACCTCGGACAGGGGGGGATACTGAAGCTTTCTTT. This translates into CASSLPRTGGDTEAFF.

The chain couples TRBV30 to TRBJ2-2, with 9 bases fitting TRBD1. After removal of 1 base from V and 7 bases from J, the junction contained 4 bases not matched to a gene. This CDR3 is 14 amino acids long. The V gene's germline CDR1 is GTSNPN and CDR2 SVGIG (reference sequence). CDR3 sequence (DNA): TGTGCCTGGAGTGGGGGACAGGGAAGCGGGGAGCTGTTTTTT. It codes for CAWSGGQGSGELFF. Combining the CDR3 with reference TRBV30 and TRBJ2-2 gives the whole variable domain SQTIHQWPATLVQPVGSPLSLECTVEGTSNPNLYWYRQAAGRGLQLLFYSVGIGQISSEVPQNLSASRPQDRQFILSSKKLLLSDSGFYLCAWSGGQGSGELFFGEGSRLTVL.

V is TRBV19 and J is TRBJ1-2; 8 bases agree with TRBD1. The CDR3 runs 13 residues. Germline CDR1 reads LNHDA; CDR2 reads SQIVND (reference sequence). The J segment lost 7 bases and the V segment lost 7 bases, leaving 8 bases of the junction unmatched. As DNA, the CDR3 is TGTGCCAGTAATCAGGGGGCAGGACCTGGCTACACCTTC. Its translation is CASNQGAGPGYTF.

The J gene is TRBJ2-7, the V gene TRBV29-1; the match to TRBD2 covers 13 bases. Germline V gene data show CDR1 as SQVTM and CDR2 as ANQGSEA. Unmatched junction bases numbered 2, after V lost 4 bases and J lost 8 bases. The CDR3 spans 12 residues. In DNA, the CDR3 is TGCAGCGTTGGGACTAGCGGGAGTAAGCAGTACTTC. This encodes CSVGTSGSKQYF.

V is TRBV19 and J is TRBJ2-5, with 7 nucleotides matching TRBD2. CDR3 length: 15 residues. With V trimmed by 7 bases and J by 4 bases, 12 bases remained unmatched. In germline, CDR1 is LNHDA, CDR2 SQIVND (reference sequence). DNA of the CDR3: TGTGCCAGTACTACCTGGGAGGGAGGAAGAGAGACCCAGTACTTC. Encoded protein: CASTTWEGGRETQYF.

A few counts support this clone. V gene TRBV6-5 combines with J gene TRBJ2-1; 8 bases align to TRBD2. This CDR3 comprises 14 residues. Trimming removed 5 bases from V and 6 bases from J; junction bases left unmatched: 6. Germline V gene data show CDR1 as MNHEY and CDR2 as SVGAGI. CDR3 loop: CASSTGGESNEQFF. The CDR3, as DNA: TGTGCCAGCAGTACGGGGGGGGAAAGCAATGAGCAGTTCTTC.

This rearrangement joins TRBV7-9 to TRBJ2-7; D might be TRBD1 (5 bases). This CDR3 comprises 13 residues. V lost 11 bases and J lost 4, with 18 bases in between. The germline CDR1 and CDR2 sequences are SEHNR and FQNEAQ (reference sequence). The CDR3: CAWTNRYGYEQYF. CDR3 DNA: TGTGCCTGGACAAATAGGTACGGTTACGAGCAGTACTTC.

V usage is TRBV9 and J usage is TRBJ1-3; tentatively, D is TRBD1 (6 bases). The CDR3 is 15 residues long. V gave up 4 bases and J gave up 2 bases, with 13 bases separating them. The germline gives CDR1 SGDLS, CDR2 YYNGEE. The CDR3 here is CASSPQGSAGNTIYF. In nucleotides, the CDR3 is TGTGCCAGCAGCCCTCAGGGGTCCGCTGGAAACACCATATATTTT.

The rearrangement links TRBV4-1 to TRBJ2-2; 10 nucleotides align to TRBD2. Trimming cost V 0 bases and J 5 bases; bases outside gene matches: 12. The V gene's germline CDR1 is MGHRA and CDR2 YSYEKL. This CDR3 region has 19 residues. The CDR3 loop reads CASSQDPSSGSVWTGELFF. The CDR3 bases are TGCGCCAGCAGCCAAGATCCCTCTAGCGGGAGCGTTTGGACCGGGGAGCTGTTTTTT.

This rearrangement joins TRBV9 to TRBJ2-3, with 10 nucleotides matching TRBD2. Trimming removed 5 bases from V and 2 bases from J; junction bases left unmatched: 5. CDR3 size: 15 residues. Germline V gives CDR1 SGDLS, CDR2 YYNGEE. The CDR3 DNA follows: TGTGCCAGCAGACCTAGCGGGAGTTTCACAGATACGCAGTATTTT. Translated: CASRPSGSFTDTQYF.

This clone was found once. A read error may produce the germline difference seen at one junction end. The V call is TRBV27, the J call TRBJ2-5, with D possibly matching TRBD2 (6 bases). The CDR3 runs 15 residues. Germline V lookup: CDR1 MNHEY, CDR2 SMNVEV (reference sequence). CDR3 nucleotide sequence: TGTGCCAGCAGTGCGCTAGCGCGGCGGCAAGAGTCCCAGTACTTC. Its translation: CASSALARRQESQYF.

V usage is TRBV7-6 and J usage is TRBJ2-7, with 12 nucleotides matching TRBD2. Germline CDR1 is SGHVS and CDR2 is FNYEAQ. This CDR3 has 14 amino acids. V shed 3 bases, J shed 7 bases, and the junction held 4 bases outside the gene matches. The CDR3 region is CASSFLAGGTEQYF. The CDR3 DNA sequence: TGTGCCAGCAGCTTTCTAGCGGGGGGGACTGAGCAGTACTTC.

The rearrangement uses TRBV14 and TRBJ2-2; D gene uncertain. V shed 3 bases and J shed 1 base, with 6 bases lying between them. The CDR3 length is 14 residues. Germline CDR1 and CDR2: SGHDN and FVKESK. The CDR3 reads CASSQSMNTGELFF. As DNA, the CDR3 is TGTGCCAGCAGCCAGTCAATGAACACCGGGGAGCTGTTTTTT.

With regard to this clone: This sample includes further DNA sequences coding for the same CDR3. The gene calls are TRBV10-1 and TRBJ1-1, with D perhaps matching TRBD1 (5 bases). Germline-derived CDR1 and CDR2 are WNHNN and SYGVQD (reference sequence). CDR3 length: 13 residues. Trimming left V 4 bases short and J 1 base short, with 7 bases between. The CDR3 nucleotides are TGCGCCAGCAGTGGGACACCGAACACTGAAGCTTTCTTT. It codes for CASSGTPNTEAFF.